The 17 T cell receptor beta chains in this list originate from one sample, sequenced in a study of blood T cells in healthy people across ages. For the second PCR, which ran for roughly 6 to 12 cycles, a sample-barcoded 5' primer and a J-beta primer mix were used. Each CDR3 protein is one row after TCRdb ran MiXCR on the 5' RACE reads. The sample lists 800,000 to 950,000 distinct CDR3 sequences, roughly 34% seen once, with under 15% in the top ten. Material for sequencing was blood. The origin of the receptors is a man aged 18 to 35 in good health.

V usage is TRBV27 and J usage is TRBJ2-1; TRBD2 matches at 7 bases. V gave up 5 bases and J gave up 7 bases; unmatched junction bases: 11. The CDR3 sequence is 15 residues long. Germline V lookup: CDR1 MNHEY, CDR2 SMNVEV (reference sequence). CDR3 in amino acids: CASSPGLVGGNEQFF. CDR3 nucleotides: TGTGCCAGCAGTCCCGGACTAGTGGGCGGAAATGAGCAGTTCTTC.

For this clonotype: The junction shows a germline mismatch at one end, possibly a read error. This rearrangement joins TRBV5-5 to TRBJ2-1, with D uncertain. In germline, CDR1 is SGHKS, CDR2 YYEKEE (reference sequence). The CDR3 covers 13 residues. CDR3 bases: TGTGCCGGCAGCTTGGCCGCCTACAATGAGCAGTTCTTC. It codes for CAGSLAAYNEQFF.

The chain has TRBV20-1 and TRBJ2-7; TRBD2 agrees at 7 bases. Germline CDR1 DFQATT, CDR2 SNEGSKA (reference sequence). With 6 bases clipped from V and 7 bases from J, the junction kept 6 bases outside the gene matches. CDR3 length: 11 amino acids. The CDR3: CSAETSNEQYF. The CDR3 DNA sequence: TGCAGTGCGGAGACTAGCAATGAGCAGTACTTC.

This sequence joins TRBV6-6 and TRBJ2-5; no reliable D call. V was trimmed by 6 bases and J by 11 bases, leaving 28 bases between them. Germline lookup yields CDR1 MNHNY and CDR2 SVGAGI (reference sequence). The CDR3 covers 16 residues. CDR3 protein: CASSPSSLPSYNEQYF. The CDR3 bases are TGTGCCAGCAGCCCCAGTTCCCTGCCCTCCTACAATGAGCAGTACTTC.

The table lists this clonotype with a few counts. The chain links TRBV29-1 to TRBJ1-1; no clear D gene. Germline lookup yields CDR1 SQVTM and CDR2 ANQGSEA. The V and J ends lost 7 bases and 1 base respectively, with 4 bases between them. CDR3 size: 10 residues. This chain's CDR3 is CSGQNTEAFF. DNA for the CDR3: TGCAGCGGACAGAACACTGAAGCTTTCTTT. Using reference TRBV29-1 and TRBJ1-1 for the parts outside the CDR3, the full variable domain is SAVISQKPSRDICQRGTSLTIQCQVDSQVTMMFWYRQQPGQSLTLIATANQGSEATYESGFVIDKFPISRPNLTFSTLTVSNMSPEDSSIYLCSGQNTEAFFGQGTRLTVV.

This clonotype was recorded a few times. The chain links TRBV12-3 or TRBV12-4 to TRBJ2-1; 10 positions match TRBD1. The DNA end is a closer match to TRBJ2-7, so the J assignment may be wrong. The CDR3 is 17 residues long. The CDR3 loop is CASSRDRGLSSYNEQYF. Written as DNA, the CDR3 is TGTGCCAGCAGCCGGGACAGGGGACTCTCATCCTACAATGAGCAGTACTTC.

V usage is TRBV6-5 and J usage is TRBJ1-1, with D perhaps matching TRBD1 (5 bases). Looked up from germline, CDR1 is MNHEY and CDR2 is SVGAGI. Between the trimmed V and J ends, which lost 5 bases and 6 bases, there was a span of 19 bases. The CDR3 loop spans 15 amino acids. In DNA, the CDR3 is TGTGCCAGCAGTCCCAATGGGGCGGTCAAAGCTGAAGCTTTCTTT. This translates into CASSPNGAVKAEAFF.

J is TRBJ1-1 and V is TRBV27; TRBD1 matches at 8 bases. Germline V gene lookup returns CDR1 MNHEY and CDR2 SMNVEV (reference sequence). Trimming at V came to 5 bases and at J to 1 base, leaving 6 bases not matched to a gene. This CDR3 comprises 15 residues. CDR3 sequence: CASSDRGRENTEAFF. CDR3 nucleotide sequence: TGTGCCAGCAGTGACAGGGGTAGGGAGAACACTGAAGCTTTCTTT.

The chain has TRBV20-1 and TRBJ1-2; tentative D call: TRBD1 (6 bases). Germline V lookup: CDR1 DFQATT, CDR2 SNEGSKA (reference sequence). This CDR3 is 13 amino acids long. Trimming removed 5 bases from V and 4 bases from J, with 14 bases in between. The CDR3 DNA reads as TGCAGTGCTCATTGGCAGGGGCCCTATGGCTACACCTTC. It translates to CSAHWQGPYGYTF.

As for this clonotype: This could be a read error, since a much larger clone is one nucleotide away. The chain is built from TRBV28 and TRBJ2-5; D remains unclear. V was clipped by 6 bases and J by 11 bases, with 13 bases between them. The germline V gene encodes CDR1 MDHEN and CDR2 SYDVKM. This CDR3 has 11 amino acids. The CDR3 protein is CASSQPDEQYF. The CDR3 coding sequence is TGTGCCAGCAGCCAACCGGATGAGCAGTACTTC.

This chain connects TRBV20-1 to TRBJ1-1; D not certain. Germline values: CDR1 DFQATT, CDR2 SNEGSKA (reference sequence). The CDR3 sequence is 14 residues long. V lost 0 bases and J lost 3, with 11 bases in between. CDR3 coding DNA: TGCAGTGCTAGAGACCGTACACCGGACACTGAAGCTTTCTTT. Protein product: CSARDRTPDTEAFF.

The rearrangement uses TRBV5-6 and TRBJ2-3; no clear D. The CDR3 spans 14 residues. The V and J ends lost 4 bases and 2 bases respectively, with 11 bases between them. Germline CDR1 reads SGHDT; CDR2 reads YYEEEE. CDR3 nucleotide sequence: TGTGCCAGCAGCCCCGAGGTGGTCACAGATACGCAGTATTTT. It is translated as CASSPEVVTDTQYF.

The V call is TRBV3-1, the J call TRBJ1-4, with D possibly matching TRBD1 (6 bases). Germline CDR1 and CDR2: LGHDT and YNNKEL (reference sequence). The CDR3 runs 18 residues. V lost 4 bases and J lost 4, with 22 bases in between. The CDR3 spells CASSRSYTRGGSNEKLFF. CDR3 coding DNA: TGTGCCAGCAGCCGATCCTACACCAGGGGAGGGAGTAATGAAAAACTGTTTTTT.

J is TRBJ2-7 and V is TRBV7-2, with D unclear. This CDR3 is built from 13 residues. V lost 5 bases to trimming and J lost 4 bases, with 12 bases between them. Looked up from germline, CDR1 is SGHTA and CDR2 is FQGNSA. CDR3 loop: CASSVGGEYEQYF. In DNA form, the CDR3 reads TGTGCCAGCAGCGTAGGTGGGGAATACGAGCAGTACTTC.

This clonotype appeared many times. V gene TRBV12-3 or TRBV12-4 combines with J gene TRBJ2-7, with 8 bases identical to TRBD1. The J segment lost 0 bases and the V segment lost 5 bases, leaving 6 bases of the junction unmatched. The CDR3 has 15 amino acids. The CDR3 region has the DNA TGTGCCAGCAGTGGGACAGGCCTGAGCTCCTACGAGCAGTACTTC. Encoded protein: CASSGTGLSSYEQYF.

J is TRBJ2-4 and V is TRBV7-9; tentative D call: TRBD2 (5 bases). Germline V lookup: CDR1 SEHNR, CDR2 FQNEAQ (reference sequence). CDR3 length equals 15 residues. The V gene lost 1 base and the J gene lost 0 bases, with 7 bases spanning the gap. Here the CDR3 reads CASSLVALAKNIQYF. CDR3 in DNA: TGTGCCAGCAGCTTAGTAGCGCTAGCCAAAAACATTCAGTACTTC.

This clonotype was seen a few times. The chain couples TRBV29-1 to TRBJ2-2; D remains ambiguous. This CDR3 is 14 amino acids long. Trimming pared 6 bases from V and 0 bases from J, leaving 11 bases between. The germline CDR1 and CDR2 sequences are SQVTM and ANQGSEA. The CDR3 DNA reads TGCAGCGTCACCTCCCCGGCGAACACCGGGGAGCTGTTTTTT. Amino acid sequence: CSVTSPANTGELFF.